The present TCR beta chain was sequenced within a study of T cells in Graves' hyperthyroidism and ophthalmopathy. Study-level background: Peripheral blood was acquired at first diagnosis, ahead of any therapy whatsoever.

The table lists this clonotype with many counts. Its target is unknown. Study-wide results and caveats: Ophthalmopathy was told apart from stable hyperthyroidism by a 13 V-J model. Most expanded thyroid clonotypes above 0.001 also appeared in blood.

The investigators amplified TCR beta CDR3 regions from RNA transcripts. During a first-round RT-PCR of the TCR CDR3, the HTBI primer set was used. Each CDR3 protein is one row after TCRdb ran MiXCR on the multiplex PCR reads. The data show 300,000 to 450,000 distinct CDR3 sequences, approximately 15% seen once. The study included ophthalmopathy patients with Clinical Activity Score at least 3, NOSPECS grade at least 4 and duration under 3 months. Specimen: blood. The sequence came from a woman in her twenties or thirties with Graves' ophthalmopathy.

Here the CDR3 DNA reads TGTGCCAGCAGCACATCCCGGGACAGGGTAAAGTATGGCTACACCTTC. Protein product: CASSTSRDRVKYGYTF. The chain carries TRBV7-9 and TRBJ1-2; 9 nucleotides line up with TRBD1. Germline V gene data show CDR1 as SEHNR and CDR2 as FQNEAQ (reference sequence). This CDR3 region has 16 residues. With V trimmed by 5 bases and J by 5 bases, 12 bases remained unmatched.